This paragraph reports one T cell receptor beta chain. This CDR3 spans 15 amino acids. Trimming left V 0 bases short and J 3 bases short, with 10 bases between. Germline lookup yields CDR1 SGHDT and CDR2 YYEEEE. The PBMCs studied were ones that came from roughly 9.4 ml fresh peripheral blood. The sample comes from a study of T cells in Graves' hyperthyroidism and ophthalmopathy. Amplification targeted TCR beta CDR3 regions from RNA transcripts. A first-round RT-PCR of the TCR CDR3 used the HTBI primer set. Each CDR3 protein is one row after TCRdb ran MiXCR on the multiplex PCR reads. The table includes approximately 600,000 distinct CDR3 sequences, roughly 20% detected once.

The TCR comes from a man aged 25 to 45 with Graves' ophthalmopathy. The sample was blood. V gene TRBV5-6 combines with J gene TRBJ1-5; D perhaps matches TRBD1 (5 bases). The CDR3: CASSLGGSPNQPQHF. CDR3 DNA sequence: TGTGCCAGCAGCTTGGGGGGCAGTCCCAATCAGCCCCAGCATTTT.